The 5 T cell receptor beta chains presented below share a single source sample, sequenced in a study of early T cells in non-severe SARS-CoV-2 infection. TCRdb used MiXCR to reprocess the 5' RACE reads, holding one entry per CDR3 protein. The sample records 80,000 to 95,000 distinct CDR3 sequences, more than 9% being singletons. The sequenced sample consisted of whole blood. The receptors stem from an adult who was a healthcare worker with PCR-confirmed SARS-CoV-2 infection or an uninfected control (not recorded which).

This clonotype has more than one count but fewer than ten. The chain uses TRBV4-3 and TRBJ2-7, with 14 bases lining up with TRBD2. The junction had 13 bases not matched to a gene; V was cut back by 4 bases and J by 2 bases. CDR1 LGHNA and CDR2 YSLEER come from the germline V gene. The CDR3 is 19 amino acids. The CDR3 DNA sequence: TGCGCCAGCAGCCGGATAGCCGGGACTAGCGGGAGTGGGGCCTACGAGCAGTACTTC. Its translation is CASSRIAGTSGSGAYEQYF.

The V and J genes are TRBV19 and TRBJ2-3; 8 bases are shared with TRBD2. Unmatched junction bases numbered 12, after V lost 6 bases and J lost 1 base. This CDR3 is 17 amino acids long. CDR1 and CDR2 from the germline V gene are LNHDA and SQIVND (reference sequence). CDR3 coding DNA: TGTGCCAGTAGCACGGGACTAGTGAAGAGAGGCACAGATACGCAGTATTTT. This codes for CASSTGLVKRGTDTQYF.

V gene TRBV20-1 combines with J gene TRBJ1-4; 8 nucleotides agree with TRBD1. V was clipped by 3 bases and J by 7 bases; unmatched bases: 10. Germline CDR1 reads DFQATT; CDR2 reads SNEGSKA (reference sequence). There are 15 residues in the CDR3. The CDR3 here is CSARARTGPGEKLFF. For the CDR3, the DNA is TGCAGTGCTAGGGCTCGGACAGGGCCAGGTGAAAAACTGTTTTTT.

This clonotype was counted a few times. The genes are TRBV4-1 and TRBJ2-6; a weak D match, TRBD1 (6 bases). In germline, CDR1 is MGHRA, CDR2 YSYEKL. This CDR3 has 15 amino acids. Trimming left V 4 bases short and J 4 bases short, with 11 bases between. CDR3 amino acids: CASSRYRVGANVLTF. CDR3 DNA: TGCGCCAGCAGCCGCTACAGGGTAGGGGCCAACGTCCTGACTTTC.

The chain combines TRBV12-3 or TRBV12-4 with TRBJ2-7; maybe TRBD1 (6 bases). CDR3 size: 13 residues. The V and J ends lost 8 bases and 1 base respectively, with 12 bases between them. CDR3 amino acids: CASGNRDSYEQYF. In nucleotides, the CDR3 is TGTGCCAGCGGAAACAGGGATTCCTACGAGCAGTACTTC.